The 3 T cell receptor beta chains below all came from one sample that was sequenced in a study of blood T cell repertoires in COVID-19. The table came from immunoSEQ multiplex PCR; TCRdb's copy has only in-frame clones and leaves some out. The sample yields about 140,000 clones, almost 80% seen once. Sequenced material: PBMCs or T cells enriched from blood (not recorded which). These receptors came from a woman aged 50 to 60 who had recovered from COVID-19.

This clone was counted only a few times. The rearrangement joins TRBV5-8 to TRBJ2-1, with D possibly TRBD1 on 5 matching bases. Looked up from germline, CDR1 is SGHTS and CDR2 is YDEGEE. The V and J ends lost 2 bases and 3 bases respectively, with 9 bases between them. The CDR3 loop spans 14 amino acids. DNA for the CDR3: TGTGCCAGCAGCTTCGGGCAGGGCTACAATGAGCAGTTCTTC. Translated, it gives CASSFGQGYNEQFF.

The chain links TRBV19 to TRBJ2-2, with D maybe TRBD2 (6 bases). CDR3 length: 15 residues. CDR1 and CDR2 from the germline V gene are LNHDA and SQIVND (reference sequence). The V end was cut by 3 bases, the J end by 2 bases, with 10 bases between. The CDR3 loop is CASSIFAGNTGELFF. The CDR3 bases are TGTGCCAGTAGTATTTTTGCGGGAAACACCGGGGAGCTGTTTTTT.

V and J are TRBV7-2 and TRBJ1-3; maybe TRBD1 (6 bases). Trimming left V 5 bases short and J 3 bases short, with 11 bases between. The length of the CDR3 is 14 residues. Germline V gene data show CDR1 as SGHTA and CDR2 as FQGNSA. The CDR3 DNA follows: TGTGCCAGCAGCCAAAACAGGGTTGGAAACACCATATATTTT. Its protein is CASSQNRVGNTIYF.